The following is a TCR beta chain sequence with its context. Its matching antigen is unknown. Sequencing used immunoSEQ multiplex PCR; TCRdb keeps in-frame clones, though not all of them. Of some 2.3 million clones in the sample, approximately 93% were seen once. This sample was taken from a study of shared clonotypes between healthy human individuals. Study-wide context: Contributing individuals were a couple of females and a few males aged 18 to 49.

Trimming cost V 6 bases and J 12 bases, with 15 bases left between them. In germline, CDR1 is SGHAT, CDR2 FQNNGV. The CDR3 covers 12 residues. Broader study findings: Clonotypes shared by all four donors outscored non-shared clonotypes in generation probability.

The origin of this receptor is a man aged 18-30 years in good health. Some clones in this sample may be carry-over from other donors' samples. The genes are TRBV11-2 and TRBJ2-1; no firm D call. Source material: naive CD4+ T cells from PBMCs. The sample's subset: CD45RA+ positively selected. This CDR3 reads CASSNLLSGQFF. The CDR3 DNA is TGTGCCAGCAGTAACCTTCTATCAGGGCAGTTCTTC.